These 14 T cell receptor beta chains came from one sample sequenced in a study of brain metastases from non-small cell lung cancer. Some clones are missing from TCRdb's copy, which holds only in-frame ones; the method was immunoSEQ multiplex PCR. Of 1,200 to 1,500 clones listed, roughly 86% are singletons. Sequenced input: tumor-adjacent normal tissue. The receptors shown here come from a donor aged 40 or over with non-small cell lung cancer.

The rearrangement uses TRBV30 and TRBJ1-1, with D perhaps matching TRBD1 (5 bases). V lost 3 bases and J lost 4, with 12 bases in between. CDR1 and CDR2 (germline): GTSNPN, SVGIG (reference sequence). The length of the CDR3 is 13 residues. The CDR3 here is CAWRKGHGTEAFF. The CDR3 nucleotides are TGTGCCTGGAGAAAGGGGCATGGCACTGAAGCTTTCTTT. Full variable domain (rest looked up from reference TRBV30 and TRBJ1-1): SQTIHQWPATLVQPVGSPLSLECTVEGTSNPNLYWYRQAAGRGLQLLFYSVGIGQISSEVPQNLSASRPQDRQFILSSKKLLLSDSGFYLCAWRKGHGTEAFFGQGTRLTVV.

The V gene is TRBV6-5, the J gene TRBJ2-3, with D possibly TRBD2 on 5 matching bases. V dropped 7 bases and J dropped 1 base, with 12 bases sitting between them. The V gene's germline CDR1 is MNHEY and CDR2 SVGAGI. The CDR3 consists of 14 residues. The CDR3 DNA follows: TGTGCCAGCACCAAGATCGGGGGCACAGATACGCAGTATTTT. This translates into CASTKIGGTDTQYF.

V usage is TRBV20-1 and J usage is TRBJ1-1; TRBD1 aligns across 7 bases. The CDR3 is made up of 11 amino acids. Germline-derived CDR1 and CDR2 are DFQATT and SNEGSKA (reference sequence). Trimming at V came to 5 bases and at J to 8 bases, leaving 5 bases not matched to a gene. CDR3 DNA: TGCAGTGCTTATGACAGGGACGAAGCTTTCTTT. Translating it yields CSAYDRDEAFF.

J is TRBJ2-7 and V is TRBV4-1; 8 nucleotides line up with TRBD2. Per germline, CDR1 MGHRA and CDR2 YSYEKL. The CDR3 has 14 amino acids. V was pared by 1 base and J by 6 bases, with 5 bases of the junction left unmatched. CDR3: CASSQGLASGEQYF. The DNA of the CDR3 is TGCGCCAGCAGCCAAGGACTAGCGTCCGGCGAGCAGTACTTC.

This chain links TRBV10-3 with TRBJ1-2; 8 bases align to TRBD1. After removal of 6 bases from V and 8 bases from J, the junction contained 5 bases not matched to a gene. The CDR3 covers 12 residues. Germline V gives CDR1 ENHRY, CDR2 SYGVKD. CDR3 sequence (DNA): TGTGCCATCAGAGGACAGGGAGGAGGCTACACCTTC. It encodes CAIRGQGGGYTF.

This chain connects TRBV15 to TRBJ2-4; TRBD2 agrees at 10 bases. The CDR3 is made up of 15 amino acids. In germline, CDR1 is LNHNV, CDR2 YYDKDF (reference sequence). Trimming took 2 bases from V and 6 from J; bases not matched to a gene: 4. DNA for the CDR3: TGTGCCACCAGCAGAAAGCGGGAGGGCGTAAACATTCAGTACTTC. The encoded protein is CATSRKREGVNIQYF. The full variable domain, its missing parts supplied by reference TRBV15 and TRBJ2-4, is DAMVIQNPRYQVTQFGKPVTLSCSQTLNHNVMYWYQQKSSQAPKLLFHYYDKDFNNEADTPDNFQSRRPNTSFCFLDIRSPGLGDTAMYLCATSRKREGVNIQYFGAGTRLSVL.

V gene TRBV7-8 combines with J gene TRBJ1-5, with 11 bases lining up with TRBD1. Trimming cost V 5 bases and J 0 bases; bases outside gene matches: 6. The CDR3 extends over 17 amino acids. CDR1 and CDR2 from the germline V gene are SGHVS and FQNEAQ. The CDR3 nucleotides read TGTGCCAGCAGCCGAGGACAGGGGGCTTATAGCAATCAGCCCCAGCATTTT. Translated, it gives CASSRGQGAYSNQPQHF.

The gene calls are TRBV24-1 and TRBJ2-5, with D perhaps matching TRBD1 or TRBD2 (5 bases each). This CDR3 contains 16 residues. V was clipped by 2 bases and J by 3 bases, with 15 bases between them. CDR1 and CDR2 from the germline V gene are KGHDR and SFDVKD. Written as DNA, the CDR3 is TGTGCCACCAGTGATTCCCCAGGGAAGGGAGAAGAGACCCAGTACTTC. Its protein product is CATSDSPGKGEETQYF.

CDR3 nucleotide sequence: TGTGCCAGCTCACCAAACCAAGAGACCCAGTACTTC. Its protein is CASSPNQETQYF. The rearrangement joins TRBV18 to TRBJ2-5, with D unresolved. The CDR3 consists of 12 residues. Trimming took off 2 bases at V and 0 bases at J, with 1 base between the two ends. The germline V gene encodes CDR1 KGHSH and CDR2 LQKENI.

This rearrangement joins TRBV5-1 to TRBJ1-1; D possibly corresponds to TRBD1 (6 bases). Germline-derived CDR1 and CDR2 are SGHRS and YFSETQ. The V and J ends lost 4 bases and 2 bases respectively, with 12 bases between them. CDR3 length: 14 residues. Written as DNA, the CDR3 is TGCGCCAGCAGCCCCGGGACAACTAACACTGAAGCTTTCTTT. Its translation: CASSPGTTNTEAFF.

The chain links TRBV20-1 to TRBJ1-5, with D unclear. V shed 3 bases and J shed 3 bases, with 9 bases lying between them. CDR1 and CDR2 (germline): DFQATT, SNEGSKA (reference sequence). The CDR3 totals 13 residues. The CDR3 spells CSASGWANQPQHF. CDR3 coding DNA: TGCAGTGCTAGTGGTTGGGCCAATCAGCCCCAGCATTTT.

The chain couples TRBV12-3 or TRBV12-4 to TRBJ2-1; TRBD2 might be the D (5 bases). This CDR3 is 12 amino acids long. Trimming took 3 bases from V and 6 from J, leaving 6 bases between them. CDR3 in amino acids: CASSFSGNEQFF. The CDR3 DNA reads as TGTGCCAGCAGTTTCAGCGGCAATGAGCAGTTCTTC.

The chain has TRBV19 and TRBJ1-2; TRBD1 might be the D (6 bases). V lost 5 bases, J lost 0 bases, and 22 bases lay in between. CDR1 and CDR2 from the germline V gene are LNHDA and SQIVND (reference sequence). The CDR3 is 18 amino acids. This chain's CDR3 is CASSRNTGLKPTNYGYTF. The CDR3 DNA sequence: TGTGCCAGTAGTCGCAATACAGGGTTGAAGCCCACTAACTATGGCTACACCTTC.

The rearrangement links TRBV10-2 to TRBJ1-1; D unclear. V lost 2 bases and J 3 bases, leaving 13 bases between the germline ends. The CDR3 is 15 residues long. CDR1 WSHSY and CDR2 SAAADI come from the germline V gene. The CDR3 here is CASSEGSVRYTEAFF. DNA for the CDR3: TGCGCCAGCAGTGAGGGGAGCGTTCGGTACACTGAAGCTTTCTTT.